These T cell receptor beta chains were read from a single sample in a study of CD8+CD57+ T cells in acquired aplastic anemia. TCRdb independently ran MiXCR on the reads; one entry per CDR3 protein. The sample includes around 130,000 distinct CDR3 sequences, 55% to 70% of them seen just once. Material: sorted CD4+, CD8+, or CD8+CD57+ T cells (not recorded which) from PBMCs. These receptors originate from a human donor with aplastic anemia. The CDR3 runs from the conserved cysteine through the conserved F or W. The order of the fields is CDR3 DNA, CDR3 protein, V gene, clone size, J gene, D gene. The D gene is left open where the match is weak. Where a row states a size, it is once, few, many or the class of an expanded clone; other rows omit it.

CDR3 DNA: TGCGCCAGCAGGGACACAGGGTTTAGGGAAGCTTTCTTT
CDR3 protein: CASRDTGFREAFF
V gene: TRBV10-2
clone size: .
J gene: TRBJ1-1
D gene: .

CDR3 DNA: TGTGCCAGCAGCCACCAAACCGGGGAGGAGGAGGAGACCCAGTACTTC
CDR3 protein: CASSHQTGEEEETQYF
V gene: TRBV7-9
clone size: .
J gene: TRBJ2-5
D gene: .

CDR3 DNA: TGTGCCACCAGTGAGGGGCAGGGGAACACTGAAGCTTTCTTT
CDR3 protein: CATSEGQGNTEAFF
V gene: TRBV24-1
clone size: .
J gene: TRBJ1-1
D gene: .

CDR3 DNA: TGTGCCAGCTCAGCAACCTCCTACAATGAGCAGTTCTTC
CDR3 protein: CASSATSYNEQFF
V gene: TRBV7-3
clone size: .
J gene: TRBJ2-1
D gene: .

CDR3 DNA: TGTGCCACCAGCGACCGGACAGGGGCCTACGAGCAGTACTTC
CDR3 protein: CATSDRTGAYEQYF
V gene: TRBV15
clone size: many
J gene: TRBJ2-7
D gene: TRBD1

CDR3 DNA: TGCAGTGCTAGAGATCTCGGTAGCGGGAACACAGATACGCAGTATTTT
CDR3 protein: CSARDLGSGNTDTQYF
V gene: TRBV20-1
clone size: .
J gene: TRBJ2-3
D gene: TRBD2

CDR3 DNA: TGTGCCATCAGTGGGACCGAGAACAATGAGCAGTTCTTC
CDR3 protein: CAISGTENNEQFF
V gene: TRBV10-3
clone size: .
J gene: TRBJ2-1
D gene: .

CDR3 DNA: TGTGCTAGTAGTATAGCGGGGGACTACGAGCAGTACTTC
CDR3 protein: CASSIAGDYEQYF
V gene: TRBV19
clone size: few
J gene: TRBJ2-7
D gene: TRBD2

CDR3 DNA: TGTGCCAGCAGCCCTGGGACTAGCGGGAGGGCCAATGAGCAGTTCTTC
CDR3 protein: CASSPGTSGRANEQFF
V gene: TRBV9
clone size: .
J gene: TRBJ2-1
D gene: TRBD2

CDR3 DNA: TGCGCCAGCAGTGATTGTGAGCAGTTCTTC
CDR3 protein: CASSDCEQFF
V gene: TRBV10-1
clone size: once
J gene: TRBJ2-1
D gene: .

CDR3 DNA: TGCAGTGCTAGCAAATTCGGCAGTATAAATGAAAAACTGTTTTTT
CDR3 protein: CSASKFGSINEKLFF
V gene: TRBV20-1
clone size: .
J gene: TRBJ1-4
D gene: .

CDR3 DNA: TGTGCCAGCAGTGACTCAGGGAGGGGGAATGAAAAACTGTTTTTT
CDR3 protein: CASSDSGRGNEKLFF
V gene: TRBV2
clone size: .
J gene: TRBJ1-4
D gene: .

CDR3 DNA: TGTGCCAGCACGTTCAGGGTTTTTAACACTGAAGCTTTCTTT
CDR3 protein: CASTFRVFNTEAFF
V gene: TRBV2
clone size: .
J gene: TRBJ1-1
D gene: .

CDR3 DNA: TGTGCCATCAGTGAGGCCAGGGAACGGATCACTGAAGCTTTC
CDR3 protein: CAISEARERITEAF
V gene: TRBV10-3
clone size: .
J gene: TRBJ2-6
D gene: .

CDR3 DNA: TGTGCCAGCAGCCGACAGAATTCACCCCTCCACTTT
CDR3 protein: CASSRQNSPLHF
V gene: TRBV7-2
clone size: few
J gene: TRBJ1-6
D gene: .

CDR3 DNA: TGCGCCAGCAGCTTTAAGGGTGCCGATTCACCCCTCCACTTT
CDR3 protein: CASSFKGADSPLHF
V gene: TRBV5-1
clone size: .
J gene: TRBJ1-6
D gene: .

CDR3 DNA: TGCAGTGCCAGCAGTTACGGACAGGTCTCCTACGAGCAGTACTTC
CDR3 protein: CSASSYGQVSYEQYF
V gene: TRBV20-1
clone size: once
J gene: TRBJ2-7
D gene: TRBD1

CDR3 DNA: TGCAGCGTTGATCTTACAGGTGTAACCGACCGTGAGCAGTTCTTC
CDR3 protein: CSVDLTGVTDREQFF
V gene: TRBV29-1
clone size: many
J gene: TRBJ2-1
D gene: .

CDR3 DNA: TGCGCCAGCACCACACAGGGTACGGGACTACCCCTCCACTTT
CDR3 protein: CASTTQGTGLPLHF
V gene: TRBV10-2
clone size: .
J gene: TRBJ1-6
D gene: .

CDR3 DNA: TGTGCCAGCAGCTCTCAGGGGGCGATCGTTCCGCAGTATTTT
CDR3 protein: CASSSQGAIVPQYF
V gene: TRBV7-9
clone size: .
J gene: TRBJ2-3
D gene: TRBD1

CDR3 DNA: TGCAGCTCCACGGGACAGGATGAAAGCGGGGAGCTGTTTTTT
CDR3 protein: CSSTGQDESGELFF
V gene: TRBV29-1
clone size: many
J gene: TRBJ2-2
D gene: TRBD1

CDR3 DNA: TGTGCCAGCACAGGGGGCAGCACAGATACGCAGTATTTT
CDR3 protein: CASTGGSTDTQYF
V gene: TRBV10-3
clone size: .
J gene: TRBJ2-3
D gene: TRBD1

CDR3 DNA: TGCGCCAGCAGTGATGCTAATGAAAAACTGTTTTTT
CDR3 protein: CASSDANEKLFF
V gene: TRBV10-2
clone size: .
J gene: TRBJ1-4
D gene: .

CDR3 DNA: TGCAGCGTTGCACCCGATTTAACTGAGCAGTTCTTC
CDR3 protein: CSVAPDLTEQFF
V gene: TRBV29-1
clone size: .
J gene: TRBJ2-1
D gene: .

CDR3 DNA: TGTGCCAGCAGCTTATTCAGGGTGGCTGAAGCTTTCTTT
CDR3 protein: CASSLFRVAEAFF
V gene: TRBV7-8
clone size: .
J gene: TRBJ1-1
D gene: .

CDR3 DNA: TGTGCCAGCAAACGGGACGGTCAAGGGGGCTACACCTTC
CDR3 protein: CASKRDGQGGYTF
V gene: TRBV2
clone size: .
J gene: TRBJ1-2
D gene: .

CDR3 DNA: TGTGCCAGCAGCTTACTATCCGACCCCTACGAGCAGTACTTC
CDR3 protein: CASSLLSDPYEQYF
V gene: TRBV7-9
clone size: .
J gene: TRBJ2-7
D gene: .

CDR3 DNA: TGTGCCAGCAGTGAATCTACTAGCCTATACAATGAGCAGTTCTTC
CDR3 protein: CASSESTSLYNEQFF
V gene: TRBV25-1
clone size: .
J gene: TRBJ2-1
D gene: .

CDR3 DNA: TGTGCCAGCAGCTTCCCTGAACAGGGCAGCTCCTCCTCGGCACCTGACCGGGACTTC
CDR3 protein: CASSFPEQGSSSSAPDRDF
V gene: TRBV11-1
clone size: once
J gene: TRBJ2-7
D gene: .

CDR3 DNA: TGTGCCAGCAGCCGCCTACAGGGTTACGAGCAGTACTTC
CDR3 protein: CASSRLQGYEQYF
V gene: TRBV3-1
clone size: .
J gene: TRBJ2-7
D gene: .

CDR3 DNA: TGCGCCAGCAGTGAGTCGAACAGGACAGGCTCCTACGAGCAGTACTTC
CDR3 protein: CASSESNRTGSYEQYF
V gene: TRBV10-1
clone size: .
J gene: TRBJ2-7
D gene: TRBD1

CDR3 DNA: TGCAGTGCCTCGGACATAGTGAACACTGAAGCTTTCTTT
CDR3 protein: CSASDIVNTEAFF
V gene: TRBV20-1
clone size: .
J gene: TRBJ1-1
D gene: .

CDR3 DNA: TGTGCCAGCAGTGAAAGTCGTACAGTCGGCGAGCAGTACTTC
CDR3 protein: CASSESRTVGEQYF
V gene: TRBV2
clone size: once
J gene: TRBJ2-7
D gene: .

CDR3 DNA: TGTGCCAGTAGATATCCCTCGCAAGAGACCCAGTACTTC
CDR3 protein: CASRYPSQETQYF
V gene: TRBV19
clone size: many
J gene: TRBJ2-5
D gene: .

CDR3 DNA: TGTGCCAGCAGTCCGGGACTTTACAATGAGCAGTTCTTC
CDR3 protein: CASSPGLYNEQFF
V gene: TRBV2
clone size: .
J gene: TRBJ2-1
D gene: .

CDR3 DNA: TGTGCCGTCACCGAAGCACCCCGGACTAGTCATCGGGTTTACGAGCAGTACTTC
CDR3 protein: CAVTEAPRTSHRVYEQYF
V gene: TRBV10-3
clone size: .
J gene: TRBJ2-7
D gene: TRBD2

CDR3 DNA: TGTGCCAGCAGTCTGTCGGGCGGGAGGGCCCAGCATACGCAGTATTTT
CDR3 protein: CASSLSGGRAQHTQYF
V gene: TRBV2
clone size: .
J gene: TRBJ2-3
D gene: TRBD2

CDR3 DNA: TGCGCCAGCAGTGGCCAGGGACCGTATAGCAATCAGCCCCAGCATTTT
CDR3 protein: CASSGQGPYSNQPQHF
V gene: TRBV10-1
clone size: .
J gene: TRBJ1-5
D gene: .

CDR3 DNA: TGTGCCACCAGCAGAGAGGACAGGGGGCTTTCACCCCTCCACTTT
CDR3 protein: CATSREDRGLSPLHF
V gene: TRBV15
clone size: .
J gene: TRBJ1-6
D gene: TRBD1

CDR3 DNA: TGCAGTGCTAAGTATTACCTGGAAAACATTCAGTACTTC
CDR3 protein: CSAKYYLENIQYF
V gene: TRBV20-1
clone size: .
J gene: TRBJ2-4
D gene: .

CDR3 DNA: TGTGCCAGCAGTGAAAACCGGGGCGCGGGCTACACCTTC
CDR3 protein: CASSENRGAGYTF
V gene: TRBV6-1
clone size: once
J gene: TRBJ1-2
D gene: .

CDR3 DNA: TGTGCCAGTAGTAAGGTGGGGCGCGCGGACATTCAGTACTTC
CDR3 protein: CASSKVGRADIQYF
V gene: TRBV19
clone size: many
J gene: TRBJ2-4
D gene: .

CDR3 DNA: TGTGCCAGCAGCTTAGGAGGGTGGGGAGAGACCCAGTACTTC
CDR3 protein: CASSLGGWGETQYF
V gene: TRBV7-2
clone size: once
J gene: TRBJ2-5
D gene: .

CDR3 DNA: TGCGCCAGCAGCGTACCCCCGCCGAACGTCCGCTACACCTTC
CDR3 protein: CASSVPPPNVRYTF
V gene: TRBV5-1
clone size: few
J gene: TRBJ1-2
D gene: .

CDR3 DNA: TGCAGTGCTAGAAACGGGACCCAGTACTTC
CDR3 protein: CSARNGTQYF
V gene: TRBV20-1
clone size: once
J gene: TRBJ2-5
D gene: .